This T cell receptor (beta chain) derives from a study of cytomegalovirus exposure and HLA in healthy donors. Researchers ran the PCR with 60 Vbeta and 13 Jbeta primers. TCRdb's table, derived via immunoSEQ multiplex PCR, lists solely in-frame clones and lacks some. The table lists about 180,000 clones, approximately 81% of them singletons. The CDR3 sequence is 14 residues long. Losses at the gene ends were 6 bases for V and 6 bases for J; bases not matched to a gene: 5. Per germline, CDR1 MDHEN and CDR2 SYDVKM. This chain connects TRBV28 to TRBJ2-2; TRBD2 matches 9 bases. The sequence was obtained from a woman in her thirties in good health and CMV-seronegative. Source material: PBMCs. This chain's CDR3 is CASRSGLAAGELFF. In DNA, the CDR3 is TGTGCCAGCAGATCGGGACTAGCTGCCGGGGAGCTGTTTTTT.